The 25 T cell receptor beta chains presented below share a single source sample, sequenced in a study of cytomegalovirus exposure and HLA in healthy donors. Libraries were prepared by immunoSEQ multiplex PCR; TCRdb keeps only in-frame clonotypes and omits some of them. The table lists some 150,000 clones, roughly nine tenths of them singletons, with approximately 3.2% in the top ten. Input material: PBMCs. These TCRs come from a woman between 18 and 30 years old in good health and CMV-seropositive.

The chain has TRBV11-3 and TRBJ2-1, with TRBD2 matching 8 bases. With 0 bases clipped from V and 6 bases from J, the junction kept 10 bases outside the gene matches. The V gene's germline CDR1 is SGHNT and CDR2 YENEEA. The CDR3 totals 17 residues. The CDR3 region has the DNA TGTGCCAGCAGCTTAGATCAGGGACTAGACGGGGGCAATGAGCAGTTCTTC. Translated, it gives CASSLDQGLDGGNEQFF. The full variable domain, in which reference TRBV11-3 and TRBJ2-1 provide the parts outside the CDR3, is EAGVVQSPRYKIIEKKQPVAFWCNPISGHNTLYWYLQNLGQGPELLIRYENEEAVDDSQLPKDRFSAERLKGVDSTLKIQPAELGDSAVYLCASSLDQGLDGGNEQFFGPGTRLTVL.

The V and J genes are TRBV5-1 and TRBJ2-1; 7 bases agree with TRBD2. The trim removed 2 bases at V and 1 base at J, leaving 6 bases unmatched. The CDR3 totals 16 residues. In germline, CDR1 is SGHRS, CDR2 YFSETQ. The CDR3 nucleotides read TGCGCCAGCAGCTTAGGGGCGGGAGAATCCTACAATGAGCAGTTCTTC. Its protein product is CASSLGAGESYNEQFF.

The chain is built from TRBV2 and TRBJ1-5; 7 nucleotides line up with TRBD1. The CDR3 extends over 15 amino acids. The V gene end was trimmed by 3 bases and the J gene end by 5 bases; junction bases not matched to a gene: 7. Germline values: CDR1 SNHLY, CDR2 FYNNEI. CDR3 DNA: TGTGCCAGCAGTGATAGGGGGCCGGGCTATCAGCCCCAGCATTTT. This sequence encodes CASSDRGPGYQPQHF.

The gene calls are TRBV10-3 and TRBJ2-5, with TRBD1 as a possible D gene (6 bases). The V gene lost 0 bases and the J gene lost 4 bases, with 12 bases spanning the gap. This CDR3 is 15 amino acids long. Germline assignment: CDR1 ENHRY and CDR2 SYGVKD. Written as DNA, the CDR3 is TGTGCCATCAGTGAGTCGTTACAGGGCGCAGAGACCCAGTACTTC. Translation gives CAISESLQGAETQYF.

This chain connects TRBV5-1 to TRBJ2-5, with 11 bases lining up with TRBD2. CDR1 SGHRS and CDR2 YFSETQ come from the germline V gene. J gave up 3 bases and V 0 bases, and 4 bases lay outside the gene matches. This CDR3 contains 16 residues. The CDR3 region is CASSLGGTSGEETQYF. CDR3 DNA: TGCGCCAGCAGCTTGGGAGGGACTAGCGGCGAAGAGACCCAGTACTTC.

The sample holds one count of this clone. The rearrangement links TRBV4-2 to TRBJ2-7; weak D call: TRBD2 (6 bases). Germline CDR1 LGHNA, CDR2 YNFKEQ. This CDR3 has 14 amino acids. Trimming stripped 2 bases from V and 4 bases from J, with 12 bases between. CDR3 DNA sequence: TGTGCCAGCAGCCAACGGAGGGAGAGGTACGAGCAGTACTTC. Translating it yields CASSQRRERYEQYF.

This chain uses TRBV6-5 with TRBJ2-3; TRBD2 matches 8 bases. The CDR3 is 15 residues long. Per germline, CDR1 MNHEY and CDR2 SVGAGI. Trimming at V came to 0 bases and at J to 1 base, leaving 0 bases not matched to a gene. The CDR3: CASSYSTSGTDTQYF. CDR3 sequence (DNA): TGTGCCAGCAGTTACTCGACTAGCGGCACAGATACGCAGTATTTT.

The J gene is TRBJ1-4, the V gene TRBV28, with D perhaps matching TRBD1 (6 bases). CDR3 size: 15 residues. Germline CDR1 reads MDHEN; CDR2 reads SYDVKM. Trimming pared 4 bases from V and 7 bases from J, leaving 16 bases between. The CDR3 here is CASSSPGGGGEKLFF. In DNA, the CDR3 is TGTGCCAGCAGTTCACCCGGGGGCGGGGGTGAAAAACTGTTTTTT.

This chain joins TRBV2 and TRBJ1-5; 9 bases map to TRBD1. The J segment lost 0 bases and the V segment lost 9 bases, leaving 9 bases of the junction unmatched. The CDR3 has 16 amino acids. The V gene's germline CDR1 is SNHLY and CDR2 FYNNEI. CDR3 sequence reads: CASSLTGGYSNQPQHF. The CDR3 DNA sequence: TGTGCCAGTTCTTTGACAGGGGGGTATAGCAATCAGCCCCAGCATTTT.

DNA of the CDR3: TGTGCCAGCAGCTTACCGGGTATAGCTGGCTACACCTTC. Translating it yields CASSLPGIAGYTF. The chain recombines TRBV7-2 with TRBJ1-2, with no clear D. Germline-derived CDR1 and CDR2 are SGHTA and FQGNSA. This CDR3 contains 13 residues. Trimming took off 2 bases at V and 7 bases at J, with 11 bases between the two ends.

This clone was found once. The gene calls are TRBV11-3 and TRBJ2-7; perhaps TRBD1 as D (5 bases). Per the germline V gene, CDR1 is SGHNT and CDR2 is YENEEA. The CDR3 has 15 amino acids. V shed 5 bases and J shed 3 bases, with 17 bases lying between them. The CDR3 protein is CASSLNPTDFYEQYF. CDR3 nucleotide sequence: TGTGCCAGCAGCCTGAATCCGACAGACTTCTACGAGCAGTACTTC.

The V call is TRBV5-8, the J call TRBJ1-2, with D perhaps TRBD1 (6 bases). The CDR3 spans 13 residues. Per the germline V gene, CDR1 is SGHTS and CDR2 is YDEGEE. Trimming removed 4 bases at V and 6 bases at J, with 13 bases between. The CDR3 protein is CASSGMGANGYTF. In nucleotides, the CDR3 is TGTGCCAGCAGCGGGATGGGGGCTAATGGCTACACCTTC.

The chain uses TRBV5-1 and TRBJ2-3, with 10 nucleotides matching TRBD2. Losses at the gene ends were 2 bases for V and 3 bases for J; bases not matched to a gene: 9. Germline V gene sequence: CDR1 SGHRS, CDR2 YFSETQ. CDR3 length: 17 amino acids. This CDR3 is CASSFKGLAGVTDTQYF. In DNA, the CDR3 is TGCGCCAGCAGCTTTAAGGGGCTAGCGGGAGTGACAGATACGCAGTATTTT.

The chain links TRBV29-1 to TRBJ1-5; 7 nucleotides match TRBD1. Germline V gene data show CDR1 as SQVTM and CDR2 as ANQGSEA. This CDR3 is 12 amino acids long. V trimming: 7 bases; J trimming: 7 bases; junction bases outside the gene matches: 7. CDR3 DNA: TGCAGCGCTGCCACACAGGGGCAGCCCCAGCATTTT. This sequence encodes CSAATQGQPQHF.

The genes are TRBV6-1 and TRBJ1-2; D is uncertain. The V gene lost 1 base and the J gene lost 5 bases, with 8 bases spanning the gap. Per germline, CDR1 MNHNS and CDR2 SASEGT. The CDR3 covers 13 residues. This CDR3 is CASSEGQFYGYTF. The CDR3 DNA follows: TGTGCCAGCAGTGAAGGACAATTTTATGGCTACACCTTC.

The rearrangement uses TRBV7-9 and TRBJ2-7; 9 bases match TRBD2. With V trimmed by 3 bases and J by 5 bases, 8 bases remained unmatched. CDR1 and CDR2 (germline): SEHNR, FQNEAQ (reference sequence). This CDR3 has 15 amino acids. The CDR3 coding sequence is TGTGCCAGCAGCTTTCCGTCTAGCGGGAAGAACGAGCAGTACTTC. This sequence encodes CASSFPSSGKNEQYF.

V usage is TRBV7-9 and J usage is TRBJ2-1, with unresolved D. V lost 1 base to trimming and J lost 10 bases, with 8 bases between them. Germline-derived CDR1 and CDR2 are SEHNR and FQNEAQ (reference sequence). The CDR3 has 12 amino acids. CDR3 DNA sequence: TGTGCCAGCAGCTTAGTACAATGGGAGCAGTTCTTC. It translates to CASSLVQWEQFF.

This clone was recorded once. The J gene is TRBJ2-1, the V gene TRBV6-6; no clear D gene. V lost 9 bases and J lost 4, with 10 bases in between. Germline CDR1 MNHNY, CDR2 SVGAGI (reference sequence). CDR3 length: 12 amino acids. CDR3 residues: CASTTRYNEQFF. The CDR3 nucleotides read TGTGCCAGTACTACCAGATACAATGAGCAGTTCTTC.

The CDR3 coding sequence is TGCGCCAGCAGAACAGGGGGTCTAGGGGGCAATGAGCAGTTCTTC. Its translation is CASRTGGLGGNEQFF. The chain has TRBV5-1 and TRBJ2-1, with 8 bases that match TRBD1. The CDR3 covers 15 residues. Germline assignment: CDR1 SGHRS and CDR2 YFSETQ. The V and J ends lost 5 bases and 6 bases, in that order; junction bases with no gene match: 10.

This clone was seen just once. The genes are TRBV4-2 and TRBJ1-2, with D possibly matching TRBD1 (6 bases). This CDR3 spans 16 amino acids. Trimming pared 0 bases from V and 6 bases from J, leaving 17 bases between. CDR1 LGHNA and CDR2 YNFKEQ come from the germline V gene. The CDR3 coding sequence is TGTGCCAGCAGCCAAGATCAAGTAGTGGGGGGGCATGGCTACACCTTC. Amino acid sequence: CASSQDQVVGGHGYTF.

The gene calls are TRBV28 and TRBJ1-3; 7 nucleotides align to TRBD1. The germline V gene encodes CDR1 MDHEN and CDR2 SYDVKM. V was clipped by 6 bases and J by 4 bases; unmatched bases: 6. This CDR3 region has 14 residues. In DNA, the CDR3 is TGTGCCAGCAGGAAAACAGGGGCCGGAAACACCATATATTTT. Amino acid sequence: CASRKTGAGNTIYF. Together with reference TRBV28 and TRBJ1-3, the CDR3 gives the full variable domain: DVKVTQSSRYLVKRTGEKVFLECVQDMDHENMFWYRQDPGLGLRLIYFSYDVKMKEKGDIPEGYSVSREKKERFSLILESASTNQTSMYLCASRKTGAGNTIYFGEGSWLTVV.

The chain has TRBV28 and TRBJ1-3; a weak D match, TRBD1 (6 bases). The length of the CDR3 is 17 residues. Per germline, CDR1 MDHEN and CDR2 SYDVKM. V lost 6 bases and J lost 1, with 19 bases in between. The DNA for the CDR3 is TGTGCCAGCAGCCCCTCTCCAAGGGGGAGATCTGGAAACACCATATATTTT. Its translation is CASSPSPRGRSGNTIYF.

The rearrangement joins TRBV29-1 to TRBJ1-4; D is unresolved. This CDR3 has 13 amino acids. V was pared by 7 bases and J by 0 bases, with 9 bases between. CDR1 is SQVTM, CDR2 ANQGSEA, per germline. The CDR3 nucleotides are TGCAGCGCATCGCTAGCAACTAATGAAAAACTGTTTTTT. Translated, it gives CSASLATNEKLFF.

The genes are TRBV6-1 and TRBJ1-2, with D unclear. Trimming removed 3 bases at V and 4 bases at J, with 9 bases between. This CDR3 is built from 13 residues. Germline-derived CDR1 and CDR2 are MNHNS and SASEGT. In DNA, the CDR3 is TGTGCCAGCAGTGAGGAGACCGGCTATGGCTACACCTTC. Its protein is CASSEETGYGYTF.

This rearrangement joins TRBV15 to TRBJ1-4; no definite D call. Trimming stripped 1 base from V and 7 bases from J, with 10 bases between. Germline V lookup: CDR1 LNHNV, CDR2 YYDKDF (reference sequence). This CDR3 is built from 14 residues. For the CDR3, the DNA is TGTGCCACCAGCAGAGGAGGGTGGCGTGAAAAACTGTTTTTT. Translated, it gives CATSRGGWREKLFF. Full variable domain (outside the CDR3, taken from reference TRBV15 and TRBJ1-4): DAMVIQNPRYQVTQFGKPVTLSCSQTLNHNVMYWYQQKSSQAPKLLFHYYDKDFNNEADTPDNFQSRRPNTSFCFLDIRSPGLGDTAMYLCATSRGGWREKLFFGSGTQLSVL.